This T cell receptor beta chain was sequenced in a study of T cell changes during pregnancy in multiple sclerosis. Assay used: immunoSEQ multiplex PCR; TCRdb lists only in-frame clones, some missing. The profile covers 50,000 or so clones, with almost 95% appearing a single time and around 2.1% taken by the ten largest. The ends lost 5 bases at V and 8 bases at J; junction bases unmatched: 2. The germline V gene encodes CDR1 MNHGY and CDR2 SAAAGT. The CDR3 runs 13 residues. Material: peripheral blood, obtained in the third trimester of pregnancy. The sequence derives from a female donor with multiple sclerosis, enrolled in a pregnancy study. The chain uses TRBV6-8 and TRBJ2-2; 10 nucleotides align to TRBD2. CDR3 sequence reads: CASSRLAGGELFF. The CDR3 DNA is TGTGCCAGCAGTCGACTAGCGGGTGGGGAGCTGTTTTTT.